The T cell receptor (beta chain) described here comes from a study of OX40 agonist ivuxolimab in advanced cancers. Background on the study: At 82.7% male, the cohort had a mean age of 60 years, ranging from about 23 to 79.

Germline CDR1 is KGHSH and CDR2 is LQKENI. The junction had 15 bases not matched to a gene; V was cut back by 5 bases and J by 1 base. The CDR3 has 19 amino acids. Profiled with immunoSEQ multiplex PCR; TCRdb holds only in-frame clones, not every one. The table has around 100,000 clones, roughly nine tenths seen once. This rearrangement joins TRBV18 to TRBJ2-4; TRBD1 agrees at 9 bases. The source of this sequence is an adult with an advanced solid tumor such as melanoma, head and neck, liver or kidney cancer. Sequencing used CD4+ or CD8+ T cells sorted from blood, obtained in a trial of the OX40 agonist ivuxolimab. CDR3 sequence (DNA): TGTGCCAGCTCATCATTAACCGGGACAGGGCTAGAGGCCAAAAACATTCAGTACTTC. This translates into CASSSLTGTGLEAKNIQYF.